Given below is one TCR beta chain in context. Its antigen remains unknown. Primers included in the PCR were 60 Vbeta and 13 Jbeta primers. Here immunoSEQ multiplex PCR was the method, and the copy in TCRdb shows in-frame clones only, minus some. This sample has some 120,000 clones, with 79% found just once. The germline V gene encodes CDR1 MDHEN and CDR2 SYDVKM. CDR3 length: 13 residues. Trimming left V 7 bases short and J 3 bases short, with 12 bases between. The sample is drawn from a study of cytomegalovirus exposure and HLA in healthy donors. About the research overall: From HLA-typed donors, an early data release held roughly 80 million unique TCRs.

Study outcomes and limitations: Three chains linked to CMV were shown in vitro to be specific for CMV antigens.

This chain links TRBV28 with TRBJ1-2; D is ambiguous. This clonotype was obtained from a man between 18 and 29 years old in good health and CMV-seronegative. The specimen was PBMCs. CDR3 sequence: CASNPGTDYGYTF. The CDR3 DNA sequence: TGTGCCAGCAACCCCGGTACAGACTATGGCTACACCTTC.